This T cell receptor (beta chain) emerged from a study of blood T cell repertoires in COVID-19. Study-level information: The samples span acute and convalescent COVID-19 from the United States, Italy and Spain. The cDNA or gDNA used as material had been derived from T cells, B-cell-depleted T cells, or PBMCs.

Original processing notes: Estimates of nucleated cell counts were drawn from the amplification of reference gene primers. TCRdb keeps only in-frame clones here, not all; method: immunoSEQ multiplex PCR. D and trimming were read from the DNA, whereas the V and J calls and clone size are those reported in that table. The sample consists of about 180,000 clones, over 75% of them appearing once. V dropped 3 bases and J dropped 4 bases, with 13 bases sitting between them. Germline values: CDR1 SGHNT, CDR2 YYREEE (reference sequence). This CDR3 is 15 amino acids long. This clone has just a few counts. The chain has TRBV5-4 and TRBJ2-2; D is possibly TRBD2 (6 bases). Sequencing was performed on peripheral blood. The sequence derives from a woman aged 70-85 years with acute or convalescent COVID-19. The CDR3 region is CASSSILGGTGELFF. In nucleotides, the CDR3 is TGTGCCAGCAGCTCCATCCTGGGGGGCACCGGGGAGCTGTTTTTT.